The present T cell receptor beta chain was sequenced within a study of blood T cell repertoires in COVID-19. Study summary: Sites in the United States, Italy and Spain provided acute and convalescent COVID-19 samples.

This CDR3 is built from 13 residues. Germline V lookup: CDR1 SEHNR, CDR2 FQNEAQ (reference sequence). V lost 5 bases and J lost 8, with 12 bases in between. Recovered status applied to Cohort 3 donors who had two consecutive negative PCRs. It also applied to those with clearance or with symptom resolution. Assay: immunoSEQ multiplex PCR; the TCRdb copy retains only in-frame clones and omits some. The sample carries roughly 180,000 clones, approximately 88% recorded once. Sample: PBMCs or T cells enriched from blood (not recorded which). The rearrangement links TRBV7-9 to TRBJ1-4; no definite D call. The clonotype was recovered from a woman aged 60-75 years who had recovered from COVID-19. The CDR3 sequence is CASSPREREKLFF. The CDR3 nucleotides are TGTGCCAGCAGCCCCCGCGAGCGCGAAAAACTGTTTTTT.